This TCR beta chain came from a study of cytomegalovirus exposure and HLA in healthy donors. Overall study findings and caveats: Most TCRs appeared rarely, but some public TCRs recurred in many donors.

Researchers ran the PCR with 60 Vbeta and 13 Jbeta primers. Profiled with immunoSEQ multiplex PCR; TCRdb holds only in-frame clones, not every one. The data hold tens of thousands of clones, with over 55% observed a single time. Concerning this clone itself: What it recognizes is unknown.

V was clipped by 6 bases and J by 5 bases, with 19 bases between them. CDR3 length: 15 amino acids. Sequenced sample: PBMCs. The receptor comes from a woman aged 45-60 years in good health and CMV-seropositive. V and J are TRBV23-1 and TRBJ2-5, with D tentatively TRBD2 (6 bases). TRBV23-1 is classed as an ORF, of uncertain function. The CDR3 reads CASSPSGDPRETQYF. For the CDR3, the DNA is TGCGCCAGCAGCCCCTCGGGGGACCCACGGGAGACCCAGTACTTC.